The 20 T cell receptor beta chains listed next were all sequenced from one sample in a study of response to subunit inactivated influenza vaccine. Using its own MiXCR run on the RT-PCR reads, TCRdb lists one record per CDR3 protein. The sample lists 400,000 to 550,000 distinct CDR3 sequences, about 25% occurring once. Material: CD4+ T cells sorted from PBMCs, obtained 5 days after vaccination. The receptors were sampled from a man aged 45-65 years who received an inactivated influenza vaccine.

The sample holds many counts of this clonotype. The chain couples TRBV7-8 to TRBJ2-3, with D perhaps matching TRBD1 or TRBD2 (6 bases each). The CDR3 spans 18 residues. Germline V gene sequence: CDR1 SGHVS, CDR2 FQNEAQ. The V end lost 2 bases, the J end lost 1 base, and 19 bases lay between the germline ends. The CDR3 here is CASSLRVGGSRGTDTQYF. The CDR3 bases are TGTGCCAGCAGCTTACGGGTGGGGGGCTCCAGGGGCACAGATACGCAGTATTTT.

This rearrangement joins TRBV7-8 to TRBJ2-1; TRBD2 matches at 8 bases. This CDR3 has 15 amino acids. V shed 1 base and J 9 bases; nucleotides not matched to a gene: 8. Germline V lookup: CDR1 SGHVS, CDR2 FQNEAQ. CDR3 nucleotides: TGTGCCAGCAGCTTAGTGTTAGCGGGAAGAGCTGAGCAGTTCTTC. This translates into CASSLVLAGRAEQFF.

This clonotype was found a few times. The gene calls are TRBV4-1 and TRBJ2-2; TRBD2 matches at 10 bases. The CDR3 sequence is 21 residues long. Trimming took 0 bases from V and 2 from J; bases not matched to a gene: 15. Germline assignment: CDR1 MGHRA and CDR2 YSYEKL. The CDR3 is CASSQDRFRIAGGSNTGELFF. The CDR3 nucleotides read TGCGCCAGCAGCCAAGATAGGTTCCGGATAGCGGGGGGATCAAACACCGGGGAGCTGTTTTTT.

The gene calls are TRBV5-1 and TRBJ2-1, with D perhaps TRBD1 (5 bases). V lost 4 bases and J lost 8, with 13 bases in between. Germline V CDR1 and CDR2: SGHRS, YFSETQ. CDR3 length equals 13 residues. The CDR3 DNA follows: TGCGCCAGCAGCGAAGGGGCTGCGGATGAGCAGTTCTTC. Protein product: CASSEGAADEQFF.

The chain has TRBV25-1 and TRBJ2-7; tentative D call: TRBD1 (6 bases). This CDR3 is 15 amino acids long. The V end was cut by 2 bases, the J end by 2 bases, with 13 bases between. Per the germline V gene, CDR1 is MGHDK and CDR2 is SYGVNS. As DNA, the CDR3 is TGTGCCAGCAGTGAAACAGGGATTACAGCCTACGAGCAGTACTTC. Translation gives CASSETGITAYEQYF.

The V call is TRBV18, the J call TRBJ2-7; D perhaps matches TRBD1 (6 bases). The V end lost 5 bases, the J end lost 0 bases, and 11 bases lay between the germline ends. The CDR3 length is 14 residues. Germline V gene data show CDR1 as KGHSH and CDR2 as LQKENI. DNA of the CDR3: TGTGCCAGCTCAACTGACAGGATCTCCTACGAGCAGTACTTC. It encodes CASSTDRISYEQYF.

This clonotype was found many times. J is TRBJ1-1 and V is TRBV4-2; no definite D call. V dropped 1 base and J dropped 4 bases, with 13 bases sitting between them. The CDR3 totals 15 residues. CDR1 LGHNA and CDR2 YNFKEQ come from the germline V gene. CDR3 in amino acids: CASSQATDLSTEAFF. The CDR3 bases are TGTGCCAGCAGCCAAGCCACGGACCTGAGCACTGAAGCTTTCTTT.

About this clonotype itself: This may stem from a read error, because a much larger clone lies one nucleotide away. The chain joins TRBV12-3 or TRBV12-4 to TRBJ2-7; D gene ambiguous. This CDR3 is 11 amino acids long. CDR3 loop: CVSSLSREQYF. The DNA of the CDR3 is TGTGTCAGCAGTTTGTCTCGCGAGCAGTACTTC.

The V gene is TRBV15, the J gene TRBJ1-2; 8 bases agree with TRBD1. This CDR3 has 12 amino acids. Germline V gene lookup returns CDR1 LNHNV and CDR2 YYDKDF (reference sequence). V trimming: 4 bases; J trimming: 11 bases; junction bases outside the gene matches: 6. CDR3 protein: CATSNQGARYTF. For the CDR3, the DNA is TGTGCCACCAGCAATCAGGGGGCGAGGTACACCTTC. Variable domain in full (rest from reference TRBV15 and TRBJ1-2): DAMVIQNPRYQVTQFGKPVTLSCSQTLNHNVMYWYQQKSSQAPKLLFHYYDKDFNNEADTPDNFQSRRPNTSFCFLDIRSPGLGDTAMYLCATSNQGARYTFGSGTRLTVV.

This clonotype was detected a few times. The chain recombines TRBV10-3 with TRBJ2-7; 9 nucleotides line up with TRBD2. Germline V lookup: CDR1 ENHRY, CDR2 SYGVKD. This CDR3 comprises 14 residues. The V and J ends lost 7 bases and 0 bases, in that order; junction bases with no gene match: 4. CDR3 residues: CAITSGTDSYEQYF. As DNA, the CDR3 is TGTGCCATCACTAGCGGGACAGACTCCTACGAGCAGTACTTC.

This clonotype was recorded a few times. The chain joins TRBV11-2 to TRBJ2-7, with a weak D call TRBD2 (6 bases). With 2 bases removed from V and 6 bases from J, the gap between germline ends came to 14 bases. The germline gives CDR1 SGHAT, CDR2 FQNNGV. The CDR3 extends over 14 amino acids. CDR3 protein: CASSLHLEGGEQYF. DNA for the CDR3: TGTGCCAGCAGCTTACACCTGGAGGGCGGCGAGCAGTACTTC.

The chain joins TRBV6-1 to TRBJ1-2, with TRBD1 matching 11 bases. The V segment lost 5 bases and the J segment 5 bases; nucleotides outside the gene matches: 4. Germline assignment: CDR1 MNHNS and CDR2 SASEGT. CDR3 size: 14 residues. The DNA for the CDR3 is TGTGCCAGCAGTCGGACAGGGGGCGGTTATGGCTACACCTTC. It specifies CASSRTGGGYGYTF.

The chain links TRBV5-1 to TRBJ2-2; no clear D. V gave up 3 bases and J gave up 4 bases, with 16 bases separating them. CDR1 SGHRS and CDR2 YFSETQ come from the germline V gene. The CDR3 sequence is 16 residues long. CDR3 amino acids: CASSSLNELGTGELFF. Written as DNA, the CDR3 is TGCGCCAGCAGCTCCCTTAACGAATTAGGCACCGGGGAGCTGTTTTTT.

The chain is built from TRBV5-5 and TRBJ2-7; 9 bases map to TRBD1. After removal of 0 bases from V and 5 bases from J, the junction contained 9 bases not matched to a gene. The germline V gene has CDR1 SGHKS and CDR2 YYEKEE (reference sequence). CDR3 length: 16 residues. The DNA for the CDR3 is TGTGCCAGCAGCTTGGGACCCGGGACAGGGTTCAACGAGCAGTACTTC. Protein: CASSLGPGTGFNEQYF.

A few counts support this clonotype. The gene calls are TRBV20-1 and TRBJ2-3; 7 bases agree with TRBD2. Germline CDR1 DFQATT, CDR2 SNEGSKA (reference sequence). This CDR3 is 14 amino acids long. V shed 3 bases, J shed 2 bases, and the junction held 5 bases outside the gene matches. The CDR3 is CSASRGRATDTQYF. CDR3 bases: TGCAGTGCTAGCCGGGGGAGGGCCACAGATACGCAGTATTTT.

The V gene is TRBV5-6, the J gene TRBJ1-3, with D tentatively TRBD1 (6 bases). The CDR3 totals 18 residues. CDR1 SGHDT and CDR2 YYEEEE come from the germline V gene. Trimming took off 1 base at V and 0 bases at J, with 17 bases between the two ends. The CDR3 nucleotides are TGTGCCAGCAGCTTGCGGGAAAAAGGGACACTCTCTGGAAACACCATATATTTT. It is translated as CASSLREKGTLSGNTIYF.

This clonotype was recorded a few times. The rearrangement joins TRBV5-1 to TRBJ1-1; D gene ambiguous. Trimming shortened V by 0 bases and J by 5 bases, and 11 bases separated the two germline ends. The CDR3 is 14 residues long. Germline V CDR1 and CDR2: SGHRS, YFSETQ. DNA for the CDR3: TGCGCCAGCAGCTTGGCTGGGTTAGGGACTGAAGCTTTCTTT. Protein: CASSLAGLGTEAFF.

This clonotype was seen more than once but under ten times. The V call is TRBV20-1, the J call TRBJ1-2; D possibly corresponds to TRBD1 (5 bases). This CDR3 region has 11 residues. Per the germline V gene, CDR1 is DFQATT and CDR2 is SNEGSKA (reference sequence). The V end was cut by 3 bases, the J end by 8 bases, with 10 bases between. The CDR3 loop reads CSARGGRGYTF. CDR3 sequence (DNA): TGCAGTGCTAGGGGGGGAAGAGGCTACACCTTC.

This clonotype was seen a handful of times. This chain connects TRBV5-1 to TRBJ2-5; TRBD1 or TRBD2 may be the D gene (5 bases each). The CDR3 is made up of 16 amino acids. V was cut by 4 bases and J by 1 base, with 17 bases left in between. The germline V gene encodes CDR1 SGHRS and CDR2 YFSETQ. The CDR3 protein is CASSGGFLGSQETQYF. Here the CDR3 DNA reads TGCGCCAGCAGCGGGGGTTTCTTGGGGTCCCAAGAGACCCAGTACTTC.

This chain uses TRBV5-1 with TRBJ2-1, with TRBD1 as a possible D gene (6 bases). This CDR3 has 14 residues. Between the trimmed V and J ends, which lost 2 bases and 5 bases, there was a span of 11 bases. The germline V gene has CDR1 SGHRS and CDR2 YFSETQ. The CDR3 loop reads CASSFGTINNEQFF. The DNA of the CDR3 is TGCGCCAGCAGCTTTGGGACAATCAACAATGAGCAGTTCTTC.